These 17 T cell receptor beta chains came from one sample sequenced in a study of patients and donors after allogeneic stem cell transplantation. MiXCR, run by TCRdb on the RT-PCR reads, gives a single entry per CDR3 protein. The sample lists approximately 200,000 distinct CDR3 sequences, around an eighth seen once, with about 9.9% in the top ten. The specimen sequenced was blood, either unsorted or a sorted T cell fraction (not recorded which). The receptors were sampled from a human donor who was either an allogeneic HSCT recipient or a stem cell or donor lymphocyte infusion donor (not recorded which). It is not recorded whose cells these are; they may come from a transplant donor.

This clonotype was counted only a few times. The rearrangement joins TRBV5-1 to TRBJ2-5; the D gene is possibly TRBD2 (5 bases). The CDR3 has 15 amino acids. CDR1 is SGHRS and CDR2 is YFSETQ in the germline V gene. V was pared by 0 bases and J by 5 bases, with 14 bases between. CDR3 nucleotide sequence: TGCGCCAGCAGCTTGGCCAGCGGAACGGGCGAGACCCAGTACTTC. This gives the protein CASSLASGTGETQYF.

The rearrangement uses TRBV5-1 and TRBJ2-7; no firm D call. The CDR3 loop spans 14 amino acids. Germline V gene sequence: CDR1 SGHRS, CDR2 YFSETQ. The V gene lost 4 bases and the J gene lost 4 bases, with 15 bases spanning the gap. The CDR3 bases are TGCGCCAGCAGCCCCTATGTCACTAAATACGAGCAGTACTTC. It codes for CASSPYVTKYEQYF.

This clonotype appeared many times. The chain is built from TRBV12-3 or TRBV12-4 and TRBJ1-1; D is undetermined. Trimming left V 8 bases short and J 8 bases short, with 18 bases between. The CDR3 sequence is 13 residues long. The CDR3 region has the DNA TGTGCCAGCTACACATCAGGCCCCGGGGAAGCTTTCTTT. It yields the protein CASYTSGPGEAFF.

This clonotype has just a few counts. The V and J genes are TRBV5-1 and TRBJ2-7, with D perhaps TRBD1 or TRBD2 (5 bases each). The ends were cut back, 4 bases at V and 2 bases at J, with 16 bases in the middle. The CDR3 totals 15 residues. CDR1 SGHRS and CDR2 YFSETQ come from the germline V gene. CDR3 protein: CASSLVGGWTYEQYF. The CDR3 coding sequence is TGCGCCAGCAGCCTGGTTGGGGGTTGGACCTACGAGCAGTACTTC.

This clonotype was counted only a few times. The chain has TRBV7-9 and TRBJ1-1, with D perhaps TRBD1 (6 bases). The CDR3 extends over 13 amino acids. V lost 1 base to trimming and J lost 7 bases, with 10 bases between them. Germline assignment: CDR1 SEHNR and CDR2 FQNEAQ (reference sequence). The CDR3 sequence is CASSLGGGGEAFF. CDR3 sequence (DNA): TGTGCCAGCAGCTTAGGAGGGGGTGGTGAAGCTTTCTTT.

This chain links TRBV20-1 with TRBJ1-1; D unresolved. The CDR3 length is 14 residues. The V gene lost 4 bases and the J gene lost 1 base, with 13 bases spanning the gap. Germline assignment: CDR1 DFQATT and CDR2 SNEGSKA (reference sequence). DNA of the CDR3: TGCAGTGCTAAGGATGACGGTAAGAACACTGAAGCTTTCTTT. Amino acids: CSAKDDGKNTEAFF.

The rearrangement uses TRBV11-2 and TRBJ1-2; D not certain. V lost 6 bases and J 5 bases, leaving 10 bases between the germline ends. CDR1 SGHAT and CDR2 FQNNGV come from the germline V gene. The CDR3 is 12 amino acids. The CDR3 region has the DNA TGTGCCAGCAGATTCAAACAGTATGGCTACACCTTC. Translation: CASRFKQYGYTF.

The chain links TRBV6-1 to TRBJ2-2, with D perhaps matching TRBD1 (7 bases). CDR3 size: 16 residues. The V gene lost 6 bases and the J gene lost 2 bases, with 16 bases spanning the gap. In germline, CDR1 is MNHNS, CDR2 SASEGT. DNA for the CDR3: TGTGCCAGCAGATCTAATGGAGGGGGCAACACCGGGGAGCTGTTTTTT. As protein: CASRSNGGGNTGELFF.

This clonotype was seen only a few times. This rearrangement joins TRBV20-1 to TRBJ2-3, with 10 bases identical to TRBD2. The germline V gene encodes CDR1 DFQATT and CDR2 SNEGSKA (reference sequence). V shed 6 bases and J 2 bases; nucleotides not matched to a gene: 8. The CDR3 is 15 residues long. Here the CDR3 reads CSAQASGGDTDTQYF. CDR3 DNA: TGCAGTGCGCAAGCTAGCGGGGGAGACACAGATACGCAGTATTTT.

This clonotype occurred a few times. The rearrangement joins TRBV5-1 to TRBJ2-3, with 10 bases fitting TRBD2. The CDR3 sequence is 16 residues long. The V gene end was trimmed by 4 bases and the J gene end by 0 bases; junction bases not matched to a gene: 5. Germline V gene sequence: CDR1 SGHRS, CDR2 YFSETQ. CDR3 amino acids: CASSHTSGASTDTQYF. In DNA, the CDR3 is TGCGCCAGCAGCCATACTAGCGGGGCTAGCACAGATACGCAGTATTTT.

The rearrangement uses TRBV9 and TRBJ2-3, with D uncertain. The V gene's germline CDR1 is SGDLS and CDR2 YYNGEE. The CDR3 runs 16 residues. V was clipped by 0 bases and J by 0 bases, with 11 bases between them. The CDR3 sequence is CASSVGSEISTDTQYF. CDR3 in DNA: TGTGCCAGCAGCGTAGGGTCGGAGATTAGCACAGATACGCAGTATTTT.

This clonotype has a handful of counts. J is TRBJ2-3 and V is TRBV10-3; 9 bases align to TRBD2. Germline V gene sequence: CDR1 ENHRY, CDR2 SYGVKD. Germline trimming cut 3 bases from V and 4 bases from J; bases unmatched to any gene: 5. The CDR3 sequence is 15 residues long. The CDR3 bases are TGTGCCATCAGTGAAGTCGCGGGAGGGGCAGATACGCAGTATTTT. As protein: CAISEVAGGADTQYF.

CDR3 DNA: TGTGCCTGGATCGCAAGACCGGGGGGGGCAGATACGCAGTATTTT. Encoded protein: CAWIARPGGADTQYF. J is TRBJ2-3 and V is TRBV30, with 8 bases identical to TRBD2. CDR3 length equals 15 residues. The J segment lost 4 bases and the V segment lost 4 bases, leaving 10 bases of the junction unmatched. Germline V gene lookup returns CDR1 GTSNPN and CDR2 SVGIG (reference sequence). Filled out from reference TRBV30 and TRBJ2-3, the complete variable domain reads SQTIHQWPATLVQPVGSPLSLECTVEGTSNPNLYWYRQAAGRGLQLLFYSVGIGQISSEVPQNLSASRPQDRQFILSSKKLLLSDSGFYLCAWIARPGGADTQYFGPGTRLTVL.

This clonotype occurred many times. V and J are TRBV3-1 and TRBJ1-6; D unresolved. This CDR3 contains 13 residues. From germline, CDR1 is LGHDT and CDR2 YNNKEL (reference sequence). Trimming stripped 0 bases from V and 10 bases from J, with 7 bases between. The CDR3 DNA follows: TGTGCCAGCAGCCAAGATAAATCCTCACCCCTCCACTTT. Amino acid sequence: CASSQDKSSPLHF.

The chain recombines TRBV6-1 with TRBJ2-5; D is perhaps TRBD1 or TRBD2 (6 bases each). The CDR3 spans 14 residues. CDR1 is MNHNS and CDR2 is SASEGT in the germline V gene. V lost 7 bases and J lost 1, with 13 bases in between. This CDR3 reads CASIKRGLQETQYF. In DNA form, the CDR3 reads TGTGCCAGCATTAAACGGGGGCTCCAAGAGACCCAGTACTTC.

This clonotype came up a few times. CDR3 loop: CASRPEPGQRTEAFF. The CDR3 nucleotides are TGTGCCAGCAGACCCGAACCGGGACAGCGGACTGAAGCTTTCTTT. This chain links TRBV7-2 with TRBJ1-1, with 7 bases identical to TRBD1. This CDR3 is built from 15 residues. Germline CDR1 is SGHTA and CDR2 is FQGNSA. J lost 5 bases, V lost 6 bases, and 12 bases had no gene match.

This clonotype came up a few times. The junction does not match germline at one end; this may be a read error. DNA of the CDR3: TGTGCCAGCAGCCCTCGGGGTCTCGGGGCCAACGTCATGACTTTC. It specifies CASSPRGLGANVMTF. The chain has TRBV3-1 and TRBJ2-6; D is tentatively TRBD1 or TRBD2 (5 bases each). Germline CDR1 reads LGHDT; CDR2 reads YNNKEL (reference sequence). CDR3 length: 15 amino acids.